This T cell receptor (beta chain) originates from a study of shared clonotypes between healthy human individuals. Study-wide results and limits: Donor clonotype sharing was expected to depend on sequencing depth.

Comments on this clone: Its antigen is currently unknown.

The method was immunoSEQ multiplex PCR; TCRdb's version includes in-frame clones alone and lacks a portion of them. The table shows more than 2 million clones, with roughly 94% occurring only once. The CDR3 extends over 15 amino acids. Germline CDR1 and CDR2: SGHKS and YYEKEE (reference sequence). Trimming left V 4 bases short and J 2 bases short, with 15 bases between. Source material: naive CD4+ T cells sorted from blood. This sample's subset: CD45RA+ positively selected. The clonotype was recovered from a man in his late teens or twenties in good health. The chain joins TRBV5-5 to TRBJ1-2; D gene unclear. For the CDR3, the DNA is TGTGCCAGCAGCGAGCCGGCAGGCTCGAACTATGGCTACACCTTC. Translating gives CASSEPAGSNYGYTF.